This T cell receptor beta chain appears in the sequencing data of a study of T cells expressing NK-cell markers. Findings of the study overall: HCMV specificity of the expanded NKG2C+ T cell clones was not established. The share of CD8+ T cells held by dominant NKG2C+ clonotypes was roughly 1.0-8% in six donors. In a few donors, dominant clonotypes made up roughly 25-60.1% of CD3+CD56-NKG2C+ cells.

In generating TCR beta cDNA, 5'RACE template switching with UMIs was used. TCRdb reworked the 5' RACE reads into one entry per CDR3 protein, no DNA. Recorded for this sample: almost 450,000 distinct CDR3 sequences. On this clonotype itself: Its matching antigen is unknown.

The sample taken for sequencing was blood T cells: a sorted CD56 or NKG2C T cell subset, CD4+ or CD8+ T cells, or bulk PBMC T cells (not recorded which). This TCR was recovered from a woman aged 18 to 75 in good health.

This CDR3 reads CASSIGEGRGNQPQHF. The chain combines TRBV19 with TRBJ1-5. The CDR3 contains 16 residues. Germline values: CDR1 LNHDA, CDR2 SQIVND (reference sequence).